This TCR beta chain was retrieved from a study of shared clonotypes between healthy human individuals. Whole-study results and caveats: The four-donor shared clonotypes exceeded non-shared clonotypes in generation probability, with non-shared ones scoring lower.

Worth noting for this clone: Its target is unknown.

CDR1 is MRHNA and CDR2 is SNTAGT in the germline V gene. The CDR3 runs to 13 residues. V lost 3 bases to trimming and J lost 1 base, with 4 bases between them. Under the authors' procedure: ImmunoSEQ sequences covered only the junction and lacked quality scores; filtering therefore differed. The assay was immunoSEQ multiplex PCR, and TCRdb's table has in-frame clones only and misses some. The V and J calls and clone size are taken from that table; D and trimming were inferred from the DNA. The repertoire holds around 1 million clones, with about three quarters as singletons. Memory CD4+ cells were the fraction left after CD45RA+ naive selection.

This rearrangement joins TRBV6-4 to TRBJ1-5; unclear D gene. The specimen sequenced was memory CD4+ T cells sorted from blood. The subset: CD45RA-negative fraction. This TCR came from a man younger than 35 in good health. The CDR3 DNA is TGTGCCAGCAGTGAGAGGAGCAATCAGCCCCAGCATTTT. It codes for CASSERSNQPQHF.